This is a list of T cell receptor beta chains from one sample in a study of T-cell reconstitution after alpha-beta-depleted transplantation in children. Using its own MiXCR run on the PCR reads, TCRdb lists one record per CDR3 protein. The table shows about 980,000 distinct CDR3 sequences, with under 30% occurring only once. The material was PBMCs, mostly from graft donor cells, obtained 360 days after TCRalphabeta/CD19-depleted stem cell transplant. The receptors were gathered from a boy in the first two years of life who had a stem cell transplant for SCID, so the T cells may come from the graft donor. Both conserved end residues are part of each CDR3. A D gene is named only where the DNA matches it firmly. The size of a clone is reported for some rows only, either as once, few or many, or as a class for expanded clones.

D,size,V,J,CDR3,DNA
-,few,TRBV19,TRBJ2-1,CASSIKGEVFF,TGTGCCAGTAGTATAAAAGGGGAGGTGTTCTTC
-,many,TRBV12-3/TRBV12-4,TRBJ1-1,CASSRGTEAFF,TGTGCCAGCTCTCGTGGGACTGAAGCTTTCTTT
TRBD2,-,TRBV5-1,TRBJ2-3,CASSLVGRGATDTQYF,TGCGCCAGCAGCTTGGTGGGGCGGGGGGCCACAGATACGCAGTATTTT
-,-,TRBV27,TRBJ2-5,CASSFGRYETQYF,TGTGCCAGCAGCTTTGGGCGTTATGAGACCCAGTACTTC
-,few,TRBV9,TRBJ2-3,CASSVSGVAPDTQYF,TGTGCCAGCAGCGTTTCCGGGGTCGCCCCGGATACGCAGTATTTT
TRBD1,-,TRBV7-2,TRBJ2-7,CASSGIGQGAYEQYF,TGTGCCAGCAGCGGAATTGGACAGGGGGCCTACGAGCAGTACTTC
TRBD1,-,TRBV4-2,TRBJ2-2,CASRTGQGFWATGELFF,TGTGCCAGCAGAACGGGACAGGGGTTTTGGGCCACCGGGGAGCTGTTTTTT
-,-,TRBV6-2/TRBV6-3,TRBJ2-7,CASSHPQGSSYEQYF,TGTGCCAGCAGCCATCCCCAGGGAAGCTCCTACGAGCAGTACTTC
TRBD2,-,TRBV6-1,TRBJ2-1,CASRGKAGGLNEQFF,TGTGCCAGCAGGGGAAAAGCGGGGGGGCTGAATGAGCAGTTCTTC
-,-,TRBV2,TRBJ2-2,CASSPQGPRELFF,TGTGCCAGCAGTCCACAGGGTCCGCGGGAGCTGTTTTTT
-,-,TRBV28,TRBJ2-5,CASNAGARGTQYF,TGTGCCAGCAATGCGGGGGCGCGGGGGACCCAGTACTTC
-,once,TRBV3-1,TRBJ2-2,CASSQEVRQGPTGPNTGELFF,TGTGCCAGCAGCCAAGAGGTACGTCAGGGACCTACAGGCCCTAACACCGGGGAGCTGTTTTTT
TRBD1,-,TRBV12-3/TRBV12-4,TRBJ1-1,CASSLKGAGTEAFF,TGTGCCAGCAGTTTAAAGGGGGCAGGGACTGAAGCTTTCTTT
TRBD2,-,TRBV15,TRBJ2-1,CATSRAWEGSEQFF,TGTGCCACCAGCAGGGCTTGGGAGGGGTCTGAGCAGTTCTTC
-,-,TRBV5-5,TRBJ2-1,CASSLYGFYNEQFF,TGTGCCAGCAGCTTGTACGGGTTCTACAATGAGCAGTTCTTC
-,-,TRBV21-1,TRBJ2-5,CASSKVDGGQGDQETQYF,TGTGCCAGCAGCAAAGTGGATGGGGGACAGGGAGATCAAGAGACCCAGTACTTC
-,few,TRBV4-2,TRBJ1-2,CASSQDKGDEGYGYTF,TGTGCCAGCAGCCAAGATAAGGGGGATGAGGGGTATGGCTACACCTTC
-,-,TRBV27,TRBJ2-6,CASSLGTSSGANVLTF,TGTGCCAGCAGTTTGGGCACCTCCTCTGGGGCCAACGTCCTGACTTTC
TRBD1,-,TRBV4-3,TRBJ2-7,CASSQLLGQGWYEQYF,TGCGCCAGCAGCCAACTCCTGGGACAGGGTTGGTACGAGCAGTACTTC
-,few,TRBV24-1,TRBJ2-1,CATSDLEGSRPDEQFF,TGTGCCACCAGTGATTTAGAGGGTTCAAGACCCGATGAGCAGTTCTTC
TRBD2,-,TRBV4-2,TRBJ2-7,CASSQSGGYHEQYF,TGTGCCAGCAGCCAAAGCGGGGGGTATCACGAGCAGTACTTC
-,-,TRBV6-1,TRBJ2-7,CASIRDRLYEQYF,TGTGCCAGCATCCGAGACAGACTCTACGAGCAGTACTTC
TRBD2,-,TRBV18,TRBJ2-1,CASSPRTSGGTEQFF,TGTGCCAGCTCACCACGGACTAGCGGGGGAACTGAGCAGTTCTTC
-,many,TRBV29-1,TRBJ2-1,CSVLRGYNEQFF,TGCAGCGTCCTCCGGGGCTACAATGAGCAGTTCTTC
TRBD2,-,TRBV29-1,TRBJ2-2,CSGLKRGAPTGELFF,TGCAGCGGCCTCAAGCGGGGGGCGCCCACCGGGGAGCTGTTTTTT
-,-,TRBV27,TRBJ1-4,CASSSLRKRNEKLFF,TGTGCCAGCAGTTCTCTCAGAAAGAGGAATGAAAAACTGTTTTTT
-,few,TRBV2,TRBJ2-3,CASKEGSTDTQYF,TGTGCCAGCAAAGAGGGGAGCACAGATACGCAGTATTTT
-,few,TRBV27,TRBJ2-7,CASSFSPGLLSYEQYF,TGTGCCAGCAGTTTCTCGCCGGGACTCCTGTCCTACGAGCAGTACTTC
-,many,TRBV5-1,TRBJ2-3,CASSLGLGTDTQYF,TGCGCCAGCAGCTTGGGTCTGGGGACAGATACGCAGTATTTT
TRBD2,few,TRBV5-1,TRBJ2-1,CASSFSGREGEQFF,TGCGCCAGCAGCTTTTCGGGCAGGGAGGGTGAGCAGTTCTTC
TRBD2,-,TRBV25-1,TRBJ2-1,CASSAGLAGDHEQFF,TGTGCCAGCAGTGCGGGTCTAGCGGGGGATCATGAGCAGTTCTTC
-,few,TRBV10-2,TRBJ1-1,CASREVANTEAFF,TGCGCCAGCAGGGAGGTGGCAAACACTGAAGCTTTCTTT
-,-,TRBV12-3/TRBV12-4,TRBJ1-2,CASRKQVPNYGYTF,TGTGCCAGCAGAAAACAGGTTCCTAACTATGGCTACACCTTC
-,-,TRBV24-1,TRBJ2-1,CATSDTGEQFF,TGTGCCACCAGTGATACCGGGGAGCAGTTCTTC
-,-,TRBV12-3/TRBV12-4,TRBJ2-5,CASSPLWLGPQYF,TGTGCCAGCAGCCCCCTATGGCTGGGACCCCAGTACTTC
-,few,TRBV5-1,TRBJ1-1,CASSRTTGALNTEAFF,TGCGCCAGCAGTCGAACGACAGGAGCTTTGAACACTGAAGCTTTCTTT
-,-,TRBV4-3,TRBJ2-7,CASSLTETGSPYEQYF,TGCGCCAGCAGCCTCACAGAGACAGGATCCCCCTACGAGCAGTACTTC
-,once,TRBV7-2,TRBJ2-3,CASSLAGQALGTDTQYF,TGTGCCAGCAGCTTAGCGGGGCAGGCCCTCGGCACAGATACGCAGTATTTT
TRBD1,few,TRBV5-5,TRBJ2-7,CASTKDRFYEQYF,TGTGCCAGCACCAAGGACAGGTTTTACGAGCAGTACTTC
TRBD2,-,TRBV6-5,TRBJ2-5,CASSYSKRGGETQYF,TGTGCCAGCAGTTACTCGAAGCGGGGGGGAGAGACCCAGTACTTC
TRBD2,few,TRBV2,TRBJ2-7,CASSASGGVEQYF,TGTGCCAGCAGTGCTAGCGGGGGGGTGGAGCAGTACTTC
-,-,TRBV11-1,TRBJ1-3,CASSLEGAWSGALGNTIYF,TGTGCCAGCAGCTTAGAGGGAGCTTGGTCAGGGGCGCTGGGAAACACCATATATTTT
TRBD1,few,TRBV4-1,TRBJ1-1,CASSHRTGWMNTEAFF,TGCGCCAGCAGCCACCGGACAGGGTGGATGAACACTGAAGCTTTCTTT
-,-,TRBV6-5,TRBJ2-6,CASSSPGAGANVLTF,TGTGCCAGCAGTTCGCCGGGGGCTGGGGCCAACGTCCTGACTTTC
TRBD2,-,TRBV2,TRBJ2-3,CASLPGLVSDTQYF,TGTGCCAGCCTCCCGGGACTAGTCTCAGATACGCAGTATTTT
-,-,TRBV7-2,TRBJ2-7,CASSWYGGSYEQYF,TGTGCCAGCAGCTGGTACGGGGGTTCCTACGAGCAGTACTTC
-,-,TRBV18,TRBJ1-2,CASSPDSGGYTF,TGTGCCAGCTCCCCGGACAGTGGAGGCTACACCTTC